Below are 27 T cell receptor beta chains sequenced from a single sample in a study of beta chain features in type 1 diabetes (dated by TCRdb to about 2018). Preparation of the library involved the immunoSEQ multiplex PCR assay. The entire amount of isolated RNA was reverse transcribed using the High Capacity cDNA Reverse Transcription Kit, so the sequenced TCRB transcripts were expressed ones. Drawn from immuneACCESS, this table holds only the in-frame rearrangements with V and J called that TCRdb kept. Clones are partly lost; checked studies trace under half to an unresolved V gene and leave the rest unexplained. Here the sample has some 150,000 clones; roughly 9.7% occur a single time. The ten biggest clones cover approximately 0.69% of the sample. Sequencing used central memory CD4+ T cells from blood. These receptors came from a woman aged 40 to 50 in good health.

CDR3 protein: CASSQDALNSFVLSDNEQFF. In DNA, the CDR3 is TGTGCCAGCAGCCAAGATGCACTAAACTCCTTTGTTCTTTCTGACAATGAGCAGTTCTTC. The genes are TRBV14 and TRBJ2-1; D remains unclear. The CDR3 is made up of 20 amino acids. Looked up from germline, CDR1 is SGHDN and CDR2 is FVKESK. The V gene lost 0 bases and the J gene lost 5 bases, with 26 bases spanning the gap.

This clone was detected once. One junction end does not reproduce the germline sequence, and a read error may be involved. Other DNA sequences in this specimen translate into the identical CDR3. The rearrangement uses TRBV6-1 and TRBJ2-5, with D tentatively TRBD2 (5 bases). The germline gives CDR1 MNHNS, CDR2 SASEGT. The length of the CDR3 is 11 residues. The CDR3 spells CASNREETQYF. The CDR3 DNA is TGTGCCAGCAACCGGGAAGAAACCCAGTACTTC.

This clone was detected many times. The chain has TRBV14 and TRBJ2-7; D is possibly TRBD2 (5 bases). V shed 5 bases and J shed 7 bases, with 15 bases lying between them. This CDR3 is 13 amino acids long. The germline V gene encodes CDR1 SGHDN and CDR2 FVKESK. The CDR3 DNA reads TGTGCCAGCAGCGTTCGGGAAACGGGGGAGCAGTACTTC. Its protein is CASSVRETGEQYF.

The chain couples TRBV6-5 to TRBJ1-2, with a tentative D call TRBD1 (5 bases). Germline lookup yields CDR1 MNHEY and CDR2 SVGAGI. The CDR3 sequence is 15 residues long. Trimming shortened V by 0 bases and J by 4 bases, and 12 bases separated the two germline ends. Here the CDR3 DNA reads TGTGCCAGCAGTTACTCCTCGACAGCGCTCTATGGCTACACCTTC. Translating it yields CASSYSSTALYGYTF.

This clone has only a few counts. The V gene is TRBV6-4, the J gene TRBJ2-3; D gene uncertain. Germline assignment: CDR1 MRHNA and CDR2 SNTAGT. The V gene lost 4 bases and the J gene lost 5 bases, with 4 bases spanning the gap. The CDR3 runs 11 residues. CDR3 sequence (DNA): TGTGCCAGCAGTGCAGGAGATACGCAGTATTTT. Its protein product is CASSAGDTQYF.

This clone turned up a few times. The gene calls are TRBV7-9 and TRBJ2-5; 9 nucleotides match TRBD1. The CDR3 sequence is 15 residues long. The germline CDR1 and CDR2 sequences are SEHNR and FQNEAQ (reference sequence). Trimming removed 5 bases from V and 2 bases from J; junction bases left unmatched: 6. The chain's CDR3 is CASSLLGQGQETQYF. CDR3 DNA: TGTGCCAGCAGCCTCCTAGGACAGGGGCAAGAGACCCAGTACTTC.

This clone was detected a few times. The chain links TRBV6-5 to TRBJ1-2; a weak D match, TRBD1 (5 bases). Germline V lookup: CDR1 MNHEY, CDR2 SVGAGI. The CDR3 extends over 14 amino acids. V dropped 3 bases and J dropped 5 bases, with 13 bases sitting between them. This CDR3 is CASSYREGLYGYTF. CDR3 bases: TGTGCCAGCAGTTATAGGGAGGGGCTATATGGCTACACCTTC.

This clone was counted between two and nine times. Sequence at one end of the junction differs from germline and may be a read error. V gene TRBV5-1 combines with J gene TRBJ2-1; the match to TRBD1 covers 9 bases. This CDR3 is built from 15 residues. CDR1 is SGHRS, CDR2 YFSETQ, per germline. CDR3 bases: TGCGCCAGCAGCTCCGGACAGGGGTCCTCCAATGAGCAGTTCTTC. Translated, it gives CASSSGQGSSNEQFF.

The genes are TRBV7-9 and TRBJ1-1; 8 bases are a match to TRBD1. The CDR3 spans 13 residues. Germline lookup yields CDR1 SEHNR and CDR2 FQNEAQ (reference sequence). Trimming took 9 bases from V and 5 from J; bases not matched to a gene: 8. For the CDR3, the DNA is TGTGCCAGTCGGACAGGGTGGAATACTGAAGCTTTCTTT. It translates to CASRTGWNTEAFF. The variable domain in full, with the rest retrieved from reference TRBV7-9 and TRBJ1-1, is DTGVSQNPRHKITKRGQNVTFRCDPISEHNRLYWYRQTLGQGPEFLTYFQNEAQLEKSRLLSDRFSAERPKGSFSTLEIQRTEQGDSAMYLCASRTGWNTEAFFGQGTRLTVV.

This clone was seen more than once but under ten times. The CDR3 reads CASSPTPSAQETQYF. DNA of the CDR3: TGTGCCAGCAGTCCCACTCCTAGCGCCCAAGAGACCCAGTACTTC. The gene calls are TRBV5-4 and TRBJ2-5; TRBD2 might be the D (6 bases). CDR1 SGHNT and CDR2 YYREEE come from the germline V gene (reference sequence). The CDR3 contains 15 residues. Trimming removed 5 bases from V and 1 base from J, with 15 bases in between.

This chain links TRBV5-1 with TRBJ2-5; 7 nucleotides align to TRBD2. CDR1 is SGHRS, CDR2 YFSETQ, per germline. There are 14 residues in the CDR3. V trimming: 1 base; J trimming: 2 bases; junction bases outside the gene matches: 2. CDR3 coding DNA: TGCGCCAGCAGCTTGACTAGCGCGCAAGAGACCCAGTACTTC. Translating gives CASSLTSAQETQYF. The full variable domain, in which reference TRBV5-1 and TRBJ2-5 provide the parts outside the CDR3, is KAGVTQTPRYLIKTRGQQVTLSCSPISGHRSVSWYQQTPGQGLQFLFEYFSETQRNKGNFPGRFSGRQFSNSRSEMNVSTLELGDSALYLCASSLTSAQETQYFGPGTRLLVL.

This clone was detected only a few times. The chain couples TRBV5-1 to TRBJ2-5; the D gene is possibly TRBD1 (6 bases). Trimming removed 0 bases at V and 1 base at J, with 16 bases between. Germline values: CDR1 SGHRS, CDR2 YFSETQ. This CDR3 has 17 residues. CDR3 sequence reads: CASSLGLQGARQETQYF. In nucleotides, the CDR3 is TGCGCCAGCAGCTTGGGTTTACAGGGCGCTCGCCAAGAGACCCAGTACTTC. The full variable domain, rest sourced from reference TRBV5-1 and TRBJ2-5, is KAGVTQTPRYLIKTRGQQVTLSCSPISGHRSVSWYQQTPGQGLQFLFEYFSETQRNKGNFPGRFSGRQFSNSRSEMNVSTLELGDSALYLCASSLGLQGARQETQYFGPGTRLLVL.

This chain joins TRBV18 and TRBJ2-3; 9 nucleotides align to TRBD2. V trimming: 0 bases; J trimming: 5 bases; junction bases outside the gene matches: 6. This CDR3 has 16 amino acids. Germline CDR1 and CDR2: KGHSH and LQKENI. CDR3 residues: CASSPPSSGGQDTQYF. The CDR3, as DNA: TGTGCCAGCTCACCACCGTCCAGCGGGGGGCAAGATACGCAGTATTTT. Combining the CDR3 with reference TRBV18 and TRBJ2-3 gives the whole variable domain NAGVMQNPRHLVRRRGQEARLRCSPMKGHSHVYWYRQLPEEGLKFMVYLQKENIIDESGMPKERFSAEFPKEGPSILRIQQVVRGDSAAYFCASSPPSSGGQDTQYFGPGTRLTVL.

The chain combines TRBV6-5 with TRBJ2-2; D might be TRBD2 (6 bases). The V and J ends lost 2 bases and 5 bases respectively, with 12 bases between them. The CDR3 loop spans 15 amino acids. CDR1 is MNHEY and CDR2 is SVGAGI in the germline V gene. CDR3 amino acids: CASSYRTLATGELFF. The CDR3 bases are TGTGCCAGCAGTTACCGGACCCTAGCGACCGGGGAGCTGTTTTTT.

There are a few counts of this clone. Other nucleotide sequences from this sample produce the same CDR3. The CDR3 DNA reads TGTGCCAGCCGGGACAGGCTAACCTACGAGCAGTACTTC. This encodes CASRDRLTYEQYF. V usage is TRBV19 and J usage is TRBJ2-7; 8 nucleotides line up with TRBD1. Germline-derived CDR1 and CDR2 are LNHDA and SQIVND (reference sequence). The J segment lost 2 bases and the V segment lost 9 bases, leaving 6 bases of the junction unmatched. The CDR3 extends over 13 amino acids. The full variable domain, in which reference TRBV19 and TRBJ2-7 provide the parts outside the CDR3, is DGGITQSPKYLFRKEGQNVTLSCEQNLNHDAMYWYRQDPGQGLRLIYYSQIVNDFQKGDIAEGYSVSREKKESFPLTVTSAQKNPTAFYLCASRDRLTYEQYFGPGTRLTVT.

The chain carries TRBV5-1 and TRBJ1-2, with a possible D match to TRBD1 (6 bases). With 0 bases removed from V and 8 bases from J, the gap between germline ends came to 11 bases. This CDR3 region has 13 residues. Germline CDR1 and CDR2: SGHRS and YFSETQ. CDR3 sequence: CASSLDRVEGYTF. The CDR3 DNA sequence: TGCGCCAGCAGCTTGGACAGGGTGGAGGGCTACACCTTC.

This clone occurred a few times. The rearrangement links TRBV19 to TRBJ1-5, with 7 nucleotides matching TRBD1. The CDR3 is 12 residues long. V dropped 10 bases and J dropped 3; count of bases not matched to a gene: 3. Per germline, CDR1 LNHDA and CDR2 SQIVND (reference sequence). The CDR3 spells CATGGPNQPQHF. The CDR3 DNA sequence: TGTGCCACAGGGGGGCCCAATCAGCCCCAGCATTTT.

The rearrangement links TRBV5-5 to TRBJ2-5; D is unresolved. Deletions cut 3 bases from V and 1 base from J, with 13 bases between. The length of the CDR3 is 15 residues. The V gene's germline CDR1 is SGHKS and CDR2 YYEKEE (reference sequence). The CDR3 DNA reads as TGTGCCAGCAGCTATCGGGTCCTGGGCCAAGAGACCCAGTACTTC. Its translation: CASSYRVLGQETQYF.

J is TRBJ2-7 and V is TRBV5-1; TRBD2 agrees at 10 bases. The V gene's germline CDR1 is SGHRS and CDR2 YFSETQ. The CDR3 is made up of 15 amino acids. Germline trimming cut 4 bases from V and 1 base from J; bases unmatched to any gene: 5. The DNA for the CDR3 is TGCGCCAGCAGCCTCCTAGCGGGGGCATCCTACGAGCAGTACTTC. As protein: CASSLLAGASYEQYF. Full variable domain (missing parts from reference TRBV5-1 and TRBJ2-7): KAGVTQTPRYLIKTRGQQVTLSCSPISGHRSVSWYQQTPGQGLQFLFEYFSETQRNKGNFPGRFSGRQFSNSRSEMNVSTLELGDSALYLCASSLLAGASYEQYFGPGTRLTVT.

This clone was seen a handful of times. J is TRBJ2-1 and V is TRBV28, with D possibly matching TRBD2 (7 bases). V lost 8 bases, J lost 0 bases, and 17 bases lay in between. The CDR3 length is 16 residues. Germline lookup yields CDR1 MDHEN and CDR2 SYDVKM. CDR3 loop: CASLQGGARSYNEQFF. DNA of the CDR3: TGTGCCAGCCTCCAAGGGGGGGCCCGCTCCTACAATGAGCAGTTCTTC.

The chain combines TRBV4-1 with TRBJ2-7; tentative D call: TRBD1 (6 bases). This CDR3 comprises 16 residues. Per germline, CDR1 MGHRA and CDR2 YSYEKL. The ends were cut back, 2 bases at V and 3 bases at J, with 17 bases in the middle. This CDR3 is CASSQPDRPYHYEQYF. CDR3 DNA: TGCGCCAGCAGCCAACCAGACAGGCCCTATCACTACGAGCAGTACTTC.

This chain joins TRBV6-5 and TRBJ2-7; 10 positions agree with TRBD2. The CDR3 loop spans 14 amino acids. Losses at the gene ends were 2 bases for V and 4 bases for J; bases not matched to a gene: 2. Germline CDR1 reads MNHEY; CDR2 reads SVGAGI. CDR3 residues: CASSYERGGYEQYF. CDR3 bases: TGTGCCAGCAGTTACGAGCGGGGGGGGTACGAGCAGTACTTC.

This clone was seen only a few times. The chain couples TRBV11-2 to TRBJ2-3, with D possibly matching TRBD2 (7 bases). V lost 1 base and J lost 2, with 13 bases in between. CDR3 length: 16 residues. Germline CDR1 reads SGHAT; CDR2 reads FQNNGV. DNA of the CDR3: TGTGCCAGCAGCTTAGCGGGGGGCCCGCACACAGATACGCAGTATTTT. Translating gives CASSLAGGPHTDTQYF.

By share of the sample, this clone is medium-sized (0.01 to 0.1%). The chain links TRBV5-1 to TRBJ2-1; TRBD1 might be the D (5 bases). V lost 4 bases and J 3 bases, leaving 20 bases between the germline ends. There are 17 residues in the CDR3. Germline CDR1 is SGHRS and CDR2 is YFSETQ. CDR3 region: CASSPEGGWQGYNEQFF. For the CDR3, the DNA is TGCGCCAGCAGCCCCGAAGGTGGTTGGCAGGGCTACAATGAGCAGTTCTTC.

This clone was observed a handful of times. The rearrangement links TRBV5-1 to TRBJ1-2; tentatively, D is TRBD1 (5 bases). Trimming stripped 0 bases from V and 6 bases from J, with 15 bases between. This CDR3 contains 15 residues. Germline values: CDR1 SGHRS, CDR2 YFSETQ. CDR3 nucleotide sequence: TGCGCCAGCAGCTTGGCCCAGGGAAACTTGGATGGCTACACCTTC. This encodes CASSLAQGNLDGYTF.

V usage is TRBV7-2 and J usage is TRBJ2-1, with 7 bases that match TRBD2. V gave up 5 bases and J gave up 7 bases; unmatched junction bases: 11. The CDR3 runs to 15 residues. Germline loops: CDR1 SGHTA, CDR2 FQGNSA. CDR3 in amino acids: CASSPLAGVKNEQFF. CDR3 DNA: TGTGCCAGCAGCCCCCTGGCGGGGGTTAAAAATGAGCAGTTCTTC.

The CDR3 spells CASSYSDSFYGYTF. The CDR3 nucleotides read TGTGCCAGCAGTTACTCGGACAGTTTCTATGGCTACACCTTC. The genes are TRBV6-5 and TRBJ1-2, with D tentatively TRBD1 (6 bases). This CDR3 spans 14 amino acids. Germline values: CDR1 MNHEY, CDR2 SVGAGI. The germline V and J ends were trimmed by 0 bases and 4 bases, with 9 bases remaining between them.